Below, one TCR beta chain is given with its context. Its antigen specificity is not known. No qualities accompany the bases; no much larger clone lies one base away. The data were taken from a study of T cell changes during pregnancy in multiple sclerosis (dated by TCRdb to 2018 to 2020). Background on the whole study: The study examined how the T cell repertoire changed over the course of pregnancy in women with multiple sclerosis.

Library generation was performed with the immunoSEQ multiplex PCR assay. TCRdb took this table from immuneACCESS and kept in-frame rearrangements with V and J called. Such tables lack part of the clones; where checked against another copy, unresolved V genes explain under half of the gap, and the rest is unexplained. In all, the sample holds some 36,000 clones, and roughly 91% of those were seen once. The ten biggest clones cover approximately 4.5% of the sample. The sequence derives from a female donor in good health, enrolled as a control in a pregnancy study. The material sequenced was peripheral blood, taken in the second trimester of pregnancy.

The bases read TGCGCCAGCAGCTTGGCGGGAACTAGCGGACTCTACAATGAGCAGTTCTTC. Its coded protein is CASSLAGTSGLYNEQFF. Recombination joined TRBV5-1 with TRBJ2-1, and TRBD2 aligns with 8 junction nucleotides. The CDR3 starts with the cysteine, ends with the phenylalanine, and has 17 residues. This entry keeps only the CDR3 DNA: 51 bases, framed from base 1. V is trimmed back by 0 bases and J by 3 bases, and the junction contains 8 bases that no gene match accounts for. As encoded in the germline V gene, CDR1 is SGHRS while CDR2 is YFSETQ.